This TCR beta chain is from a study of persistence of HIV-infected CD4 T cells. Lysates of CMV-infected fibroblasts at 10 ug/mL stimulated these cells. CD40L/CD69 double-negative CD45RO-high memory CD4+ T cells were collected. The libraries were made with immunoSEQ version 4 in survey mode. The assay was immunoSEQ multiplex PCR, and TCRdb's table has in-frame clones only and misses some. Counted here are 30,000 or so clones, 80% to 90% occurring once; the ten biggest clones make up about 0.9%. In regard to this clone: Its antigen is unidentified.

The CDR3 contains 15 residues. Per germline, CDR1 KGHDR and CDR2 SFDVKD. Trimming left V 2 bases short and J 2 bases short, with 12 bases between. The chain recombines TRBV24-1 with TRBJ2-7; D possibly corresponds to TRBD1 (5 bases). The source material was CD4+ T cells sorted from PBMCs after approximately 20-hour stimulation, sampled from a patient who received antiretroviral therapy. The sequence was collected from an adult man with HIV who was CMV-seropositive. CDR3: CATSDSSRVTYEQYF. Written as DNA, the CDR3 is TGTGCCACCAGTGATTCATCCAGGGTTACCTACGAGCAGTACTTC.